Following are 2 T cell receptor beta chains from one sample sequenced in a study of T cells in Graves' hyperthyroidism and ophthalmopathy (dated by TCRdb to between 2018 and 2020). Preparation of the library involved multiplex PCR. Sequenced on an Illumina HiSeq 2000. TCR beta CDR3 regions were amplified from RNA transcripts. The first round of RT-PCR for the TCR CDR3 was performed with the HTBI primer set and the Qiagen OneStep RT-PCR kit. TCRdb ran its own pipeline on the public reads, namely fastp trimming at Q25 and MiXCR clone calling, and kept in-frame beta chains. Each entry is one CDR3 protein sequence, shown with its most common DNA and genes. Present in this sample are more than 600,000 distinct CDR3 sequences, around 17% of which were seen just once. The top ten clonotypes cover around 8.1% of the sample. Sequencing input: blood. These receptors all come from a man aged 18 to 35 with Graves' hyperthyroidism.

This clonotype has just a few counts. V and J are TRBV5-6 and TRBJ2-5; 8 bases match TRBD1. J gave up 5 bases and V 1 base, and 13 bases lay outside the gene matches. CDR1 SGHDT and CDR2 YYEEEE come from the germline V gene. The CDR3 is 17 amino acids. The CDR3 sequence: CASSLLGQGVAGETQYF. The CDR3, as DNA: TGTGCCAGCAGCTTGTTAGGACAGGGAGTGGCGGGGGAGACCCAGTACTTC. Drawing the rest from reference TRBV5-6 and TRBJ2-5, the complete variable domain is DAGVTQSPTHLIKTRGQQVTLRCSPKSGHDTVSWYQQALGQGPQFIFQYYEEEERQRGNFPDRFSGHQFPNYSSELNVNALLLGDSALYLCASSLLGQGVAGETQYFGPGTRLLVL.

This clonotype came up many times. This chain links TRBV2 with TRBJ1-6; no reliable D call. Trimming stripped 8 bases from V and 7 bases from J, with 15 bases between. CDR1 SNHLY and CDR2 FYNNEI come from the germline V gene. This CDR3 is built from 14 residues. The CDR3 bases are TGTGCCAGCGCGACAACGGAAGGGAATTCACCCCTCCACTTT. This translates into CASATTEGNSPLHF.